This T cell receptor (beta chain) came from a study of T cell responses to AZD1222 COVID-19 vaccine. Between the trimmed V and J ends, which lost 8 bases and 7 bases, there was a span of 18 bases. CDR3 length: 15 amino acids. Germline CDR1 LNHDA, CDR2 SQIVND (reference sequence). Libraries were prepared by immunoSEQ multiplex PCR; TCRdb keeps only in-frame clonotypes and omits some of them. The sample lists 130,000 or so clones, around 83% seen once, with about a quarter in the top ten. The sequenced sample was peripheral blood, obtained 28 days after the second AZD1222 dose. The chain employs TRBV19 and TRBJ1-6, with a possible D match to TRBD1 (5 bases). This TCR was recovered from an adult who received the AZD1222 COVID-19 vaccine. In DNA form, the CDR3 reads TGTGCCAGTCGGAGGTCGGGGGGTGAAAATTCACCCCTCCACTTT. Residues: CASRRSGGENSPLHF.